This TCR beta chain was recovered during a study of shared clonotypes between healthy human individuals. Findings and limits, study-wide: It was observed that 5% to 6% of naive CD4 clonotypes were shared across several donors.

As for this clone: What it binds is unknown.

This table comes from immunoSEQ multiplex PCR, and its TCRdb copy is limited to in-frame clones, with some not included. The sample shows about 1.5 million clones, about 98% of them seen only once. The CDR3 runs 14 residues. Germline V gene data show CDR1 as SGHTA and CDR2 as FQGNSA. The V gene end was trimmed by 5 bases and the J gene end by 6 bases; junction bases not matched to a gene: 6. This TCR was recovered from a man aged 25-45 years in good health. This rearrangement joins TRBV7-2 to TRBJ1-4; 7 bases align to TRBD1. Specimen: naive CD4+ T cells sorted from blood. Subset meaning: CD45RA+ positively selected. Here the CDR3 reads CASSPDRDDEKLFF. Written as DNA, the CDR3 is TGTGCCAGCAGCCCAGACAGGGACGATGAAAAACTGTTTTTT.